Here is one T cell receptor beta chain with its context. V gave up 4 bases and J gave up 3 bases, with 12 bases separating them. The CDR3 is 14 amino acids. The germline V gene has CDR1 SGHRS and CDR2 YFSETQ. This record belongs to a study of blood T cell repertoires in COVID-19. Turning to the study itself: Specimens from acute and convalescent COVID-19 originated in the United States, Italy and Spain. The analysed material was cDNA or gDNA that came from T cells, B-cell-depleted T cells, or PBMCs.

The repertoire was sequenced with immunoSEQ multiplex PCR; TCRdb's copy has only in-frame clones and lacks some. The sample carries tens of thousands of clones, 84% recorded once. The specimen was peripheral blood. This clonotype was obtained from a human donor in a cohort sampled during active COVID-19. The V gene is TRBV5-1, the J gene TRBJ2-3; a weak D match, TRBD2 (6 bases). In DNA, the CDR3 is TGCGCCAGCAGCGGAAGTAGCGGAACAGATACGCAGTATTTT. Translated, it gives CASSGSSGTDTQYF.